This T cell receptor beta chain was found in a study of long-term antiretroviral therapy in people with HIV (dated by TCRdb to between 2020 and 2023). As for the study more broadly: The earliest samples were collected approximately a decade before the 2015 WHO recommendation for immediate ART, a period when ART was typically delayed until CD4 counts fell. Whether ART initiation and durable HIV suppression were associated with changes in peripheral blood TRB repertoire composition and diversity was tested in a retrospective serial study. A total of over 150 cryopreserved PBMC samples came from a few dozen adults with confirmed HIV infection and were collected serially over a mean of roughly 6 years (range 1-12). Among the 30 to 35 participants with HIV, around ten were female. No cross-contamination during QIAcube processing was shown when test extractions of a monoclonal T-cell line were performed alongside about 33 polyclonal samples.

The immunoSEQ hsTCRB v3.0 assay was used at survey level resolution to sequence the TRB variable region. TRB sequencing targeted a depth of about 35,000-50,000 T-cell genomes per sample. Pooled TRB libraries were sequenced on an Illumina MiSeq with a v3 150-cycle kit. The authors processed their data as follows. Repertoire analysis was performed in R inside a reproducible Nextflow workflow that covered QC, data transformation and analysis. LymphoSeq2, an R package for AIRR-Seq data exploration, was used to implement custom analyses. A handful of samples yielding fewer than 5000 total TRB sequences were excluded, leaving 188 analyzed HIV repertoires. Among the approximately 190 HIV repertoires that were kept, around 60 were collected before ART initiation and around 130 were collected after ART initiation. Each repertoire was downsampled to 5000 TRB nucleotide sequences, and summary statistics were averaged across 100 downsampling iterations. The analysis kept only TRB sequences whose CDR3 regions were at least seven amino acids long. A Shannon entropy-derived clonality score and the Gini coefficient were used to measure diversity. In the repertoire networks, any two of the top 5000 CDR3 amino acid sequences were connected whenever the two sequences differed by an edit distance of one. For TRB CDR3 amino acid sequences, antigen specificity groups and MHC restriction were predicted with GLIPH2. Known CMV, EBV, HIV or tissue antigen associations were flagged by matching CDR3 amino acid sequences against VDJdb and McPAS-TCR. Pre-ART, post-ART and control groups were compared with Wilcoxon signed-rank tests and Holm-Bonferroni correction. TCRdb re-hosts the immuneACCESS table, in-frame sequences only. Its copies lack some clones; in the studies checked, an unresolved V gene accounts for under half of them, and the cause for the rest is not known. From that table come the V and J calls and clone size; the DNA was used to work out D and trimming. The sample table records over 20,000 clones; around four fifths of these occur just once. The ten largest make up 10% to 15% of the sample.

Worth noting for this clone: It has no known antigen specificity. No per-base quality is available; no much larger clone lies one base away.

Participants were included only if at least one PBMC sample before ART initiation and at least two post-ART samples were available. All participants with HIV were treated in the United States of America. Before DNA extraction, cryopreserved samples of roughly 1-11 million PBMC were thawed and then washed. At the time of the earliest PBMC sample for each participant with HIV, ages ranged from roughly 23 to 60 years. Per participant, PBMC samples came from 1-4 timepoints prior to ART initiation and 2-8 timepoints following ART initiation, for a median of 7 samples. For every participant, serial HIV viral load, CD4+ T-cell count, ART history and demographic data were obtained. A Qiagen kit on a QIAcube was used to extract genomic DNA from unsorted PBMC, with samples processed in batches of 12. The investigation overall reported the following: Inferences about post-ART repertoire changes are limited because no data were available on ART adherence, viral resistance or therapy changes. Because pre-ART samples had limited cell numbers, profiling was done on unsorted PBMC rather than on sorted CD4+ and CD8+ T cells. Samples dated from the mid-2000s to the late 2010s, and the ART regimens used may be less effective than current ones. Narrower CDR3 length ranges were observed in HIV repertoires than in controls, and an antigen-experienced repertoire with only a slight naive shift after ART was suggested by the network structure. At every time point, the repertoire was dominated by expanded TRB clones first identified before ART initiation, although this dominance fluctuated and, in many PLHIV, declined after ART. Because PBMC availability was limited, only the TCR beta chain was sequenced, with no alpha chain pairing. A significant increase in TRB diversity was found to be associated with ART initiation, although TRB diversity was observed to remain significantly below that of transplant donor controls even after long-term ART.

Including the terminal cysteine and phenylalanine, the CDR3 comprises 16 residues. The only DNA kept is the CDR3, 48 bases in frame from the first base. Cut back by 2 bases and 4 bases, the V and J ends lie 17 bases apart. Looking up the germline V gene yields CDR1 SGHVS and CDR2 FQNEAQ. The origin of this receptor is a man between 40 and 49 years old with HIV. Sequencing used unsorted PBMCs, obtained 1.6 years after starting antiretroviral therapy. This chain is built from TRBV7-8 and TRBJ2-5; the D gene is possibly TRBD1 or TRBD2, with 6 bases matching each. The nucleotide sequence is TGTGCCAGCAGCTTAAATCACAGGGCGCGGGGAGAGACCCAGTACTTC. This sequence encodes CASSLNHRARGETQYF. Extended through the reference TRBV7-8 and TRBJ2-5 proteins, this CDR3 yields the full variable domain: GAGVSQSPRYKVAKRGQDVALRCDPISGHVSLFWYQQALGQGPEFLTYFQNEAQLDKSGLPSDRFFAERPEGSVSTLKIQRTQQEDSAVYLCASSLNHRARGETQYFGPGTRLLVL.